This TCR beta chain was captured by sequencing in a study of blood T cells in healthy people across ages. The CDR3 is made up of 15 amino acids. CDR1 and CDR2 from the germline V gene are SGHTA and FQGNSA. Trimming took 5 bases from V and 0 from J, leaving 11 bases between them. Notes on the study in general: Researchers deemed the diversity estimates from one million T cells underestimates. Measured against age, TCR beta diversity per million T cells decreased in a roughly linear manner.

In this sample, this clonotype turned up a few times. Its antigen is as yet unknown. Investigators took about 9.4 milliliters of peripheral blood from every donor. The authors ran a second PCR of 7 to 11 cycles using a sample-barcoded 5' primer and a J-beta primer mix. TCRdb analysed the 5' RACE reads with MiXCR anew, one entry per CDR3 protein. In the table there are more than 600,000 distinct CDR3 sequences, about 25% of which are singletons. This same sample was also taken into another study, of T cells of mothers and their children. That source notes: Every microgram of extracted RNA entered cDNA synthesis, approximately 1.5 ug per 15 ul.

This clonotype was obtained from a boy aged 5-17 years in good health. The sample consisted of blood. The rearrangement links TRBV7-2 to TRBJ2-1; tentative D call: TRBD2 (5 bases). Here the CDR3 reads CASSVDFSSYNEQFF. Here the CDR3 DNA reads TGTGCCAGCAGCGTGGACTTCTCCTCCTACAATGAGCAGTTCTTC.